The 27 T cell receptor beta chains in this list originate from one sample, sequenced in a study of T cells in Graves' hyperthyroidism and ophthalmopathy. It was RNA transcripts that yielded the amplified TCR beta CDR3 regions. HTBI primers drove first-round RT-PCR of the TCR CDR3. TCRdb redid the calling of the multiplex PCR reads with MiXCR, one entry per CDR3 protein. Among about 580,000 distinct CDR3 sequences listed, around 42% were seen once. The sample was peripheral blood or thyroid tissue (not recorded which). These TCRs come from a woman aged 18-29 years with Graves' hyperthyroidism.

This chain joins TRBV20-1 and TRBJ1-4; D gene uncertain. V was pared by 6 bases and J by 14 bases, with 22 bases between. This CDR3 spans 13 amino acids. Germline values: CDR1 DFQATT, CDR2 SNEGSKA (reference sequence). The CDR3: CSATGLAGGRLFF. The CDR3 DNA reads TGCAGTGCCACTGGACTAGCGGGAGGAAGGCTGTTTTTT.

This clonotype was counted ten times or more. The rearrangement links TRBV27 to TRBJ1-5; unclear D gene. This CDR3 is built from 15 residues. CDR1 and CDR2 (germline): MNHEY, SMNVEV (reference sequence). V was cut by 5 bases and J by 1 base, with 12 bases left in between. CDR3 in DNA: TGTGCCAGCAGTACAGACCGGGGAAGCAATCAGCCCCAGCATTTT. This codes for CASSTDRGSNQPQHF.

Many counts were recorded for this clonotype. The chain combines TRBV20-1 with TRBJ1-2; D remains ambiguous. The CDR3 contains 14 residues. Germline lookup yields CDR1 DFQATT and CDR2 SNEGSKA (reference sequence). Trimming took off 2 bases at V and 3 bases at J, with 13 bases between the two ends. CDR3 DNA sequence: TGCAGTGCTAGAACTGGAAACAAGTACTATGGCTACACCTTC. It codes for CSARTGNKYYGYTF.

In its sample, this clonotype was seen a few times. V usage is TRBV30 and J usage is TRBJ1-3; no clear D gene. Germline values: CDR1 GTSNPN, CDR2 SVGIG (reference sequence). V lost 4 bases, J lost 4 bases, and 11 bases lay in between. This CDR3 comprises 13 residues. The CDR3 DNA is TGTGCCTGGAACAGAGGGCAGGGAAACACCATATATTTT. The encoded protein is CAWNRGQGNTIYF. The complete variable domain, with remaining parts taken from reference TRBV30 and TRBJ1-3, reads SQTIHQWPATLVQPVGSPLSLECTVEGTSNPNLYWYRQAAGRGLQLLFYSVGIGQISSEVPQNLSASRPQDRQFILSSKKLLLSDSGFYLCAWNRGQGNTIYFGEGSWLTVV.

About this clonotype itself: One junction end disagrees with the germline gene, perhaps due to a read error. The chain links TRBV11-2 to TRBJ1-3; a weak D match, TRBD1 (6 bases). Per the germline V gene, CDR1 is SGHAT and CDR2 is FQNNGV. The CDR3 has 17 amino acids. In nucleotides, the CDR3 is TGCGCCAGCTCACCCCAAGCCCCGCTTAGCGGGGGGCACACCATATATTTT. Translating gives CASSPQAPLSGGHTIYF.

This clonotype was picked up a small number of times. The chain joins TRBV2 to TRBJ2-7; 11 positions agree with TRBD2. The J call may be faulty, since TRBJ2-1 better matches the DNA end. Germline-derived CDR1 and CDR2 are SNHLY and FYNNEI. The CDR3 totals 16 residues. The CDR3 DNA reads TGTGCCAGCAGTGACAACGGACTAGCGGGTAACAATGAGCAGTTCTTC. Translation gives CASSDNGLAGNNEQFF.

The sample holds many counts of this clonotype. The V and J genes are TRBV4-2 and TRBJ2-7; no definite D call. Per the germline V gene, CDR1 is LGHNA and CDR2 is YNFKEQ. The CDR3 is 12 amino acids. Deletions cut 1 base from V and 5 bases from J, with 6 bases between. CDR3 sequence (DNA): TGTGCCAGCAGCCAAGGTCGGGACGAGCAGTACTTC. Protein sequence: CASSQGRDEQYF.

This clonotype occurred many times. The chain uses TRBV20-1 and TRBJ1-2; 7 nucleotides match TRBD1. The V gene end was trimmed by 0 bases and the J gene end by 2 bases; junction bases not matched to a gene: 6. CDR1 is DFQATT, CDR2 SNEGSKA, per germline (reference sequence). The CDR3 contains 15 residues. CDR3 sequence: CSARDPGTANYGYTF. The CDR3 DNA reads TGCAGTGCTAGAGACCCCGGGACAGCGAACTATGGCTACACCTTC.

The chain links TRBV20-1 to TRBJ1-5; D is ambiguous. Germline CDR1 DFQATT, CDR2 SNEGSKA (reference sequence). The CDR3 has 14 residues. Trimming removed 7 bases from V and 7 bases from J, with 20 bases in between. The CDR3 nucleotides read TGCAGTGTCCCTGATGGGGTTTTGGGGCAGCCCCAGCATTTT. Its protein is CSVPDGVLGQPQHF.

This clonotype was seen repeatedly, ten times or more. The chain carries TRBV6-2 or TRBV6-3 and TRBJ2-5; 10 positions agree with TRBD1. This CDR3 has 18 residues. V was clipped by 2 bases and J by 0 bases; unmatched bases: 9. Germline CDR1 and CDR2: MNHEY and SVGEGT. The CDR3 bases are TGTGCCAGCAGTTACACCCGGGACAGGGGTTGGTACCAAGAGACCCAGTACTTC. Translation gives CASSYTRDRGWYQETQYF.

This clonotype was observed many times. The rearrangement joins TRBV10-3 to TRBJ2-2, with 10 bases matching TRBD2. Germline V gives CDR1 ENHRY, CDR2 SYGVKD. J lost 5 bases, V lost 5 bases, and 11 bases had no gene match. The CDR3 spans 17 residues. The CDR3 reads CAISISSGSRYTGELFF. CDR3 coding DNA: TGTGCCATCAGTATCTCTAGCGGGAGTCGATATACCGGGGAGCTGTTTTTT.

This clonotype was detected many times. J is TRBJ1-1 and V is TRBV4-2; tentatively, D is TRBD1 (5 bases). The germline gives CDR1 LGHNA, CDR2 YNFKEQ. CDR3 length: 16 residues. The V gene lost 1 base and the J gene lost 1 base, with 13 bases spanning the gap. CDR3 sequence reads: CASSQALGRGNTEAFF. The CDR3 nucleotides are TGTGCCAGCAGCCAAGCCTTGGGGCGAGGGAACACTGAAGCTTTCTTT.

Regarding this clonotype: This may be a read error: a much more frequent sequence differs by one nucleotide. V and J are TRBV5-1 and TRBJ1-1; maybe TRBD1 (6 bases). CDR3 size: 13 residues. CDR1 and CDR2 from the germline V gene are SGHRS and YFSETQ. Trimming removed 2 bases at V and 7 bases at J, with 12 bases between. The chain's CDR3 is CASSFGGADEAFF. CDR3 coding DNA: TGCGCCAGCAGCTTTGGGGGGGCTGATGAAGCTTTCTTT.

The chain couples TRBV20-1 to TRBJ1-1; a weak D match, TRBD1 (5 bases). Germline V CDR1 and CDR2: DFQATT, SNEGSKA (reference sequence). V was shortened by 3 bases and J by 1 base, with 12 bases between the two germline ends. The CDR3 covers 14 residues. The CDR3: CSASGGAGNTEAFF. The CDR3 DNA follows: TGCAGTGCTAGCGGCGGGGCTGGGAACACTGAAGCTTTCTTT.

J is TRBJ2-7 and V is TRBV29-1; 7 bases agree with TRBD2. The V and J ends lost 3 bases and 0 bases, in that order; junction bases with no gene match: 5. Germline V gene lookup returns CDR1 SQVTM and CDR2 ANQGSEA. The CDR3 is made up of 14 amino acids. CDR3 residues: CSVDGGSHSYEQYF. As DNA, the CDR3 is TGCAGCGTTGATGGCGGGAGCCACTCCTACGAGCAGTACTTC.

There are a few counts of this clonotype. V and J are TRBV4-3 and TRBJ1-2; D remains ambiguous. CDR1 and CDR2 from the germline V gene are LGHNA and YSLEER. V lost 0 bases to trimming and J lost 2 bases, with 13 bases between them. CDR3 size: 16 residues. CDR3 sequence reads: CASSQEGRRINYGYTF. The CDR3 coding sequence is TGCGCCAGCAGCCAAGAGGGCCGGAGAATAAACTATGGCTACACCTTC.

This clonotype was seen at least ten times. The J gene is TRBJ2-7, the V gene TRBV7-2, with a weak D call TRBD2 (5 bases). Trimming took 6 bases from V and 3 from J, leaving 15 bases between them. Germline V gene lookup returns CDR1 SGHTA and CDR2 FQGNSA. The length of the CDR3 is 14 residues. The CDR3 DNA reads TGTGCCAGCAGAACGGACTTTTCCGTCTACGAGCAGTACTTC. It translates to CASRTDFSVYEQYF.

The chain has TRBV2 and TRBJ2-7, with 8 nucleotides matching TRBD1. The V segment lost 8 bases and the J segment 4 bases; nucleotides outside the gene matches: 16. CDR1 and CDR2 (germline): SNHLY, FYNNEI. The CDR3 has 16 residues. The CDR3 sequence is CASSLLPGQEDYEQYF. In DNA, the CDR3 is TGTGCCAGCTCACTACTACCGGGACAGGAAGATTACGAGCAGTACTTC.

As concerns this clonotype: At one end, the junction sequence differs from germline, possibly due to a read error. The V and J genes are TRBV7-9 and TRBJ1-1, with D perhaps TRBD1 (5 bases). Germline values: CDR1 SEHNR, CDR2 FQNEAQ (reference sequence). The CDR3 totals 16 residues. DNA of the CDR3: TGTGCCAGTAGCTTCTATTTTCGTTCCCCGGACAATGAGCAGTTCTTT. Translation gives CASSFYFRSPDNEQFF.

In regard to this clonotype: This may be a read error, as it is one base from a much larger clone. V gene TRBV6-6 combines with J gene TRBJ1-1; 7 bases agree with TRBD1. This CDR3 is 14 amino acids long. In germline, CDR1 is MNHNY, CDR2 SVGAGI (reference sequence). V gave up 6 bases and J gave up 11 bases; unmatched junction bases: 15. CDR3 sequence (DNA): TGTGCCAGCAGGTACGGGGTAAAGGGGGCGCCGGCTTTCTTT. Encoded protein: CASRYGVKGAPAFF.

V usage is TRBV7-9 and J usage is TRBJ1-1; TRBD1 is a possible D gene (5 bases). V gave up 5 bases and J gave up 4 bases, with 17 bases separating them. CDR3 length equals 15 residues. From germline, CDR1 is SEHNR and CDR2 FQNEAQ (reference sequence). The CDR3 spells CASSPPWGSSTEAFF. In DNA form, the CDR3 reads TGTGCCAGCAGCCCACCCTGGGGGAGTAGCACTGAAGCTTTCTTT.

Many counts were recorded for this clonotype. The gene calls are TRBV5-5 and TRBJ2-7; tentatively, D is TRBD2 (6 bases). Germline values: CDR1 SGHKS, CDR2 YYEKEE (reference sequence). Trimming left V 4 bases short and J 3 bases short, with 20 bases between. The CDR3 runs 16 residues. DNA of the CDR3: TGTGCCAGCAGCCCGAATCCGTCAACTAGCCACTACGAGCAGTACTTC. This translates into CASSPNPSTSHYEQYF.

This clonotype was counted at least ten times. The genes are TRBV7-9 and TRBJ1-2, with D possibly matching TRBD1 (5 bases). Germline-derived CDR1 and CDR2 are SEHNR and FQNEAQ (reference sequence). Trimming took 5 bases from V and 1 from J, leaving 17 bases between them. This CDR3 is built from 16 residues. The CDR3 protein is CASSPLEDTNNYGYTF. CDR3 coding DNA: TGTGCCAGCAGCCCGTTAGAGGACACAAATAACTATGGCTACACCTTC.

The CDR3 loop is CSAKAGGVNEQFF. CDR3 nucleotides: TGCAGTGCTAAAGCGGGAGGAGTCAATGAGCAGTTCTTC. This sequence joins TRBV20-1 and TRBJ2-1, with TRBD2 matching 9 bases. The CDR3 covers 13 residues. V trimming: 4 bases; J trimming: 6 bases; junction bases outside the gene matches: 4. Germline CDR1 and CDR2: DFQATT and SNEGSKA (reference sequence).

This clonotype was counted once. V is TRBV29-1 and J is TRBJ2-1; 14 nucleotides match TRBD2. This CDR3 region has 14 residues. With 6 bases clipped from V and 7 bases from J, the junction kept 5 bases outside the gene matches. In germline, CDR1 is SQVTM, CDR2 ANQGSEA. CDR3 DNA sequence: TGCAGCGTGGGGACTAGCGGGAGAGGGAATGAGCAGTTCTTC. Translating gives CSVGTSGRGNEQFF.

The CDR3 DNA sequence: TGCAGTGCCGGGGACAGGGGGGACGAGCAGTACTTC. Protein: CSAGDRGDEQYF. V usage is TRBV20-1 and J usage is TRBJ2-7; 11 bases are shared with TRBD1. J gave up 5 bases and V 6 bases, and 3 bases lay outside the gene matches. This CDR3 region has 12 residues. Per the germline V gene, CDR1 is DFQATT and CDR2 is SNEGSKA (reference sequence).

The chain carries TRBV7-9 and TRBJ2-5; a possible D gene is TRBD2 (5 bases). V lost 5 bases and J 5 bases, leaving 18 bases between the germline ends. This CDR3 contains 15 residues. Germline V gene sequence: CDR1 SEHNR, CDR2 FQNEAQ (reference sequence). The CDR3 loop reads CASSPKGAWFETQYF. The CDR3 DNA is TGTGCCAGCAGCCCTAAGGGAGCTTGGTTTGAGACCCAGTACTTC.